This T cell receptor (beta chain) was sequenced for a study of blood T cells in healthy people across ages (dated by TCRdb to the mid-2010s). About the study as a whole: In model experiments, template switching captured about one uniquely barcoded TCR beta cDNA molecule for every two T cells. Age-related changes in TCR beta repertoire diversity were measured in the study by deep sequencing normalized with unique cDNA molecular identifiers. Two additional independent replicas of 1 million unique cDNA reads from the same blood draw were analyzed for two donors (one aged 18 to 30 and one aged 80 or older). Donors were grouped into four age groups: young (average 16 years), middle-aged (over 35), aged (62) and long-lived (just over 80). To avoid experimental bias, donors of different ages were distributed randomly across sequencing lanes. General study outcomes and caveats: Total diversity estimates from one million sequenced T cells were considered lower bounds and underestimates. The percentage of naive T cells measured by flow cytometry correlated strongly with observed TCR beta diversity. As age increased, observed TCR beta diversity per million T cells dropped in a roughly linear way, and a significant reduction was already evident by age around 41. The long-lived group showed more naive CD4+ T cells, fewer expanded clones and increased TCR diversity than the aged group, suggesting age selection. Because profiling used bulk unsorted PBMCs, naive and antigen-experienced compartments could not be compared conclusively. Because the CMV infection status of the donors was unknown, age-related changes in expanded clonotypes may potentially have been confounded.

This clonotype was detected a few times. Its recognized antigen is unknown. Base qualities were left out, and no much larger clone turns up one base away. Donors were 39 systemically healthy Caucasian individuals from Russia aged about 6 to 100 years. Approximately 9.3 milliliters of peripheral blood were drawn from each donor into EDTA-treated Vacutainer tubes. Ficoll-Paque density-gradient centrifugation was used to isolate PBMCs, with at least 7 million per sample. Total RNA was extracted from PBMCs with Trizol reagent, with at least 5.5 micrograms obtained per sample. For every donor, an aliquot of PBMCs went through flow cytometry to measure the percentages of naive CD45RAhigh/CD27high T cells. The germline V gene (reference sequence) sets CDR1 to GTSNPN and CDR2 to SVGIG. Measured from the cysteine to the phenylalanine, the CDR3 is 14 residues long. Only CDR3 DNA remains: 42 bases, in frame from the first base. V is clipped by 0 bases and J by 12 bases, and the sequence between their germline boundaries is 15 bases long.

The library was made by 5' RACE. TCRdb names Illumina HiSeq 2500 as the instrument used. A second roughly 6 to 12 cycle PCR used a sample-barcoded 5' primer and a J-beta primer mix. Each TCR beta cDNA molecule received a unique molecular identifier from a template-switch 5' adaptor carrying 12 random nucleotides. At least 3 million CDR3-containing paired-end reads were obtained from each sample. First-strand cDNA was synthesized from all RNA with the Mint cDNA synthesis kit, primed by a TRBC-specific oligonucleotide. Following uracil-DNA glycosylase treatment, all cDNA underwent a first 18-cycle PCR with the universal primers M1SS and BC2_uni_R. The source study handled its data this way. For normalization, 1 million high-quality reads were randomly selected from each sample, with every read carrying a distinct molecular identifier. Instead of being binned into consensus sequences, reads that shared molecular identifiers were thrown out. MiTCR, with a Q25 quality threshold and the strictest error-elimination algorithm, was used for CDR3 identification, clonotype clustering and error correction. Lower-bound total TCR beta diversity was estimated with a nonparametric unseen species model using Euler transformation. TCRdb trimmed the raw reads at Q25, called clones with MiXCR and kept productive beta chains. Each CDR3 protein appears once, grouped with its most common genes and DNA. Clone size and V and J calls follow TCRdb, not the original study. The sample table holds fewer than 2,000,000 distinct CDR3 sequences, of which 34% were seen once. The ten largest account for 11% of the sample.

This sequence originates from a woman aged 25 to 39 in good health. This chain is built from TRBV30 and TRBJ1-6, and TRBD1 may be the D gene, going by 5 matching bases. Input material: blood. The CDR3 reads as follows: CAWSVRTTYRPLHF. The sequenced DNA: TGTGCCTGGAGTGTTAGGACAACCTATAGACCCCTCCACTTT.